Each of the 11 T cell receptor beta chains below was sequenced from the same sample in a study of shared clonotypes between healthy human individuals. Profiling relied on immunoSEQ multiplex PCR, and the TCRdb table lists in-frame clones only, not all of them. The sample holds 2 million to 2.5 million clones, approximately 93% seen once. Sequencing was performed on naive CD4+ T cells from PBMCs. Regarding subset: CD45RA+ positively selected. Every receptor here comes from a man in his late teens or twenties in good health. Some clones in this sample may be carry-over from other donors' samples.

The V gene is TRBV6-5, the J gene TRBJ1-2, with TRBD1 matching 7 bases. Germline values: CDR1 MNHEY, CDR2 SVGAGI. The CDR3 sequence is 14 residues long. J lost 5 bases, V lost 5 bases, and 8 bases had no gene match. The CDR3 bases are TGTGCCAGCAGTGGAGACAGGGCTCGGTATGGCTACACCTTC. Its translation: CASSGDRARYGYTF.

The chain employs TRBV19 and TRBJ2-6; D remains unclear. The V end was cut by 1 base, the J end by 4 bases, with 8 bases between. The CDR3 totals 15 residues. Looked up from germline, CDR1 is LNHDA and CDR2 is SQIVND (reference sequence). The CDR3 DNA sequence: TGTGCCAGTAGTATAGGCGCGGCGGGGGCCAACGTCCTGACTTTC. Protein product: CASSIGAAGANVLTF.

The chain combines TRBV5-1 with TRBJ2-3; 11 nucleotides align to TRBD2. V dropped 7 bases and J dropped 4; count of bases not matched to a gene: 8. CDR3 length: 15 amino acids. CDR1 is SGHRS and CDR2 is YFSETQ in the germline V gene. CDR3 loop: CASGLAGLVADTQYF. CDR3 nucleotide sequence: TGCGCCAGCGGACTAGCGGGCCTAGTCGCAGATACGCAGTATTTT. Combining the CDR3 with reference TRBV5-1 and TRBJ2-3 gives the whole variable domain KAGVTQTPRYLIKTRGQQVTLSCSPISGHRSVSWYQQTPGQGLQFLFEYFSETQRNKGNFPGRFSGRQFSNSRSEMNVSTLELGDSALYLCASGLAGLVADTQYFGPGTRLTVL.

V is TRBV28 and J is TRBJ2-1; the D gene is possibly TRBD1 (6 bases). There are 14 residues in the CDR3. The ends were cut back, 2 bases at V and 2 bases at J, with 7 bases in the middle. Germline loops: CDR1 MDHEN, CDR2 SYDVKM. The chain's CDR3 is CASSLTGTYNEQFF. In DNA form, the CDR3 reads TGTGCCAGCAGTTTAACAGGGACCTACAATGAGCAGTTCTTC.

J is TRBJ2-1 and V is TRBV18; 8 positions agree with TRBD2. Germline lookup yields CDR1 KGHSH and CDR2 LQKENI. V shed 4 bases, J shed 4 bases, and the junction held 6 bases outside the gene matches. The CDR3 spans 15 residues. CDR3 sequence reads: CASSLTSDKYNEQFF. The CDR3 DNA is TGTGCCAGCTCACTGACTAGCGACAAGTACAATGAGCAGTTCTTC.

This chain connects TRBV5-4 to TRBJ2-3; 10 nucleotides line up with TRBD2. With V trimmed by 6 bases and J by 6 bases, 1 base remained unmatched. The CDR3 loop spans 12 amino acids. Per germline, CDR1 SGHNT and CDR2 YYREEE (reference sequence). CDR3 bases: TGTGCCAGCAAGACTAGCGGGGATACGCAGTATTTT. Encoded protein: CASKTSGDTQYF.

This clone was picked up one time. CDR3 nucleotide sequence: TGTGCCAGCAGCCAAATACAGGGCAACAAGGGCGAGCAGTACTTC. As protein: CASSQIQGNKGEQYF. The V call is TRBV11-2, the J call TRBJ2-7, with D tentatively TRBD1 (6 bases). With 5 bases removed from V and 6 bases from J, the gap between germline ends came to 20 bases. Germline lookup yields CDR1 SGHAT and CDR2 FQNNGV. The CDR3 runs to 15 residues.

This rearrangement joins TRBV5-4 to TRBJ2-1, with TRBD2 identical over 7 bases. The germline V gene has CDR1 SGHNT and CDR2 YYREEE (reference sequence). This CDR3 is built from 12 residues. With V trimmed by 2 bases and J by 13 bases, 6 bases remained unmatched. CDR3: CASSFDETSQFF. CDR3 nucleotides: TGTGCCAGCAGCTTCGATGAGACTAGCCAGTTCTTC. Combining the CDR3 with reference TRBV5-4 and TRBJ2-1 gives the whole variable domain ETGVTQSPTHLIKTRGQQVTLRCSSQSGHNTVSWYQQALGQGPQFIFQYYREEENGRGNFPPRFSGLQFPNYSSELNVNALELDDSALYLCASSFDETSQFFGPGTRLTVL.

This clone turned up a few times. The chain joins TRBV19 to TRBJ1-2; 8 bases map to TRBD1. V trimming: 3 bases; J trimming: 3 bases; junction bases outside the gene matches: 9. This CDR3 has 16 amino acids. Germline CDR1 is LNHDA and CDR2 is SQIVND (reference sequence). The CDR3 loop reads CASSMVQTGVDYGYTF. CDR3 sequence (DNA): TGTGCCAGTAGTATGGTTCAGACAGGGGTTGACTATGGCTACACCTTC.

The chain recombines TRBV5-1 with TRBJ2-3; TRBD2 agrees at 8 bases. V shed 2 bases, J shed 2 bases, and the junction held 7 bases outside the gene matches. There are 16 residues in the CDR3. Germline loops: CDR1 SGHRS, CDR2 YFSETQ. In DNA, the CDR3 is TGCGCCAGCAGCTTAGAAACAGCGGGAGTCACAGATACGCAGTATTTT. Translation: CASSLETAGVTDTQYF.

On this clone itself: Other DNA sequences from this sample encode an identical CDR3 as well. The V call is TRBV20-1, the J call TRBJ2-1; D unclear. With 3 bases removed from V and 10 bases from J, the gap between germline ends came to 4 bases. The germline gives CDR1 DFQATT, CDR2 SNEGSKA (reference sequence). There are 9 residues in the CDR3. The CDR3 nucleotides are TGCAGTGCTAGTAGCGAGCAGTTCTTC. Translated, it gives CSASSEQFF.